A selection of T cell receptor beta chains follows, all from one sample in a study of response to subunit inactivated influenza vaccine. TCRdb used MiXCR to reprocess the RT-PCR reads, holding one entry per CDR3 protein. The repertoire has about 520,000 distinct CDR3 sequences, around 7.9% of them found once; the top ten carry over 10%. This sample comprised PBMCs from blood, obtained around 2 years after vaccination. Receptor source: a man between 50 and 69 years old who received an inactivated influenza vaccine. CDR3s include the opening cysteine and the closing phenylalanine or tryptophan. D genes are given only for firm matches. Clone size is given for some rows only: seen once, a few or many times, or a class if the clone is expanded.

d_call: .
v_call: TRBV3-1
j_call: TRBJ2-6
clone_size: many
cdr3_nt: TGTGCCAGCACCTTGGGACCGACGGGGGTCCTGACTTTC
cdr3_aa: CASTLGPTGVLTF

d_call: .
v_call: TRBV28
j_call: TRBJ2-1
clone_size: once
cdr3_nt: TGTGCCAGCTTTAGGCGGGCGGAACCCTCCTACAATGAGCAGTTCTTC
cdr3_aa: CASFRRAEPSYNEQFF

d_call: TRBD2
v_call: TRBV10-3
j_call: TRBJ2-3
clone_size: .
cdr3_nt: TGTGCCATCAGAGCTAGCGGGAGGGAAGCAGATACGCAGTATTTT
cdr3_aa: CAIRASGREADTQYF

d_call: .
v_call: TRBV7-3
j_call: TRBJ2-3
clone_size: once
cdr3_nt: TGTGCCAGCAGCTTAAATCAGGGGAGGGGTACGCAGTATTTT
cdr3_aa: CASSLNQGRGTQYF

d_call: .
v_call: TRBV12-3/TRBV12-4
j_call: TRBJ1-5
clone_size: .
cdr3_nt: TGTGCCAGCAGTTATGGGCAGAACTTACCCCAGCATTTT
cdr3_aa: CASSYGQNLPQHF

d_call: .
v_call: TRBV7-8
j_call: TRBJ2-3
clone_size: many
cdr3_nt: TGTGCCAGCAGCCCTCTTCTGCCAGATACGCAGTATTTT
cdr3_aa: CASSPLLPDTQYF

d_call: .
v_call: TRBV7-2
j_call: TRBJ2-7
clone_size: few
cdr3_nt: TGTGCCAGCAGCTTGGACGGGAACCCCTACGAGCAGTACTTC
cdr3_aa: CASSLDGNPYEQYF

d_call: .
v_call: TRBV5-1
j_call: TRBJ2-7
clone_size: .
cdr3_nt: TGCGCCAGCAGCTTGCGGCCTGATTACGAGCAGTACTTC
cdr3_aa: CASSLRPDYEQYF

d_call: TRBD2
v_call: TRBV20-1
j_call: TRBJ2-7
clone_size: few
cdr3_nt: TGCAGTGCTAGACTAGCGGGAGCCCCGACCTACGAGCAGTACTTC
cdr3_aa: CSARLAGAPTYEQYF

d_call: .
v_call: TRBV12-3/TRBV12-4
j_call: TRBJ1-2
clone_size: few
cdr3_nt: TGTGCCAGCAGTTTAGAAGGAGCTCTTAACTATGGCTACACCTTC
cdr3_aa: CASSLEGALNYGYTF

d_call: TRBD1
v_call: TRBV20-1
j_call: TRBJ2-4
clone_size: many
cdr3_nt: TGCAGTGTTGACGGACAGGGCGGGGTCGGCATTCAGTACTTC
cdr3_aa: CSVDGQGGVGIQYF

d_call: .
v_call: TRBV10-1
j_call: TRBJ1-5
clone_size: .
cdr3_nt: TGCGCCAGTACAGGACCTGGGAGCAATCAGCCCCAGCATTTT
cdr3_aa: CASTGPGSNQPQHF

d_call: TRBD1
v_call: TRBV20-1
j_call: TRBJ2-2
clone_size: many
cdr3_nt: TGCAGTGCTGAGACAGGGGACTCCGCGAACACCGGGGAGCTGTTTTTT
cdr3_aa: CSAETGDSANTGELFF

d_call: TRBD2
v_call: TRBV10-3
j_call: TRBJ2-1
clone_size: .
cdr3_nt: TGTGCCATCAGCTCGACTAGCGGGAGGGAAAATGAGCAGTTCTTC
cdr3_aa: CAISSTSGRENEQFF

d_call: TRBD1
v_call: TRBV6-1
j_call: TRBJ1-1
clone_size: .
cdr3_nt: TGTGCCAGCAGCGTACAGGGGGCGAACACTGAAGCTTTCTTT
cdr3_aa: CASSVQGANTEAFF

d_call: TRBD2
v_call: TRBV18
j_call: TRBJ2-7
clone_size: few
cdr3_nt: TGTGCCAGCTCACCAGACGGGGCTAGCGGAACCTACGAGCAGTACTTC
cdr3_aa: CASSPDGASGTYEQYF

d_call: .
v_call: TRBV20-1
j_call: TRBJ2-5
clone_size: .
cdr3_nt: TGCAGTGCTAGAGACCAGGGGAGTGGAGAGACCCAGTACTTC
cdr3_aa: CSARDQGSGETQYF

d_call: .
v_call: TRBV21-1
j_call: TRBJ2-5
clone_size: .
cdr3_nt: TGTGCCAGCAGCACCCCAGGGATCTCCCCCCGGGAGACCCAGTACTTC
cdr3_aa: CASSTPGISPRETQYF

d_call: TRBD1
v_call: TRBV6-1
j_call: TRBJ2-5
clone_size: few
cdr3_nt: TGTGCCAGCAACACAGGACAGGGGAGAGAGACCCAGTACTTC
cdr3_aa: CASNTGQGRETQYF

d_call: TRBD1
v_call: TRBV6-1
j_call: TRBJ2-5
clone_size: few
cdr3_nt: TGTGCCAGCAGCCGCGGACAGGGGGCAGGGACCCAGTACTTC
cdr3_aa: CASSRGQGAGTQYF

d_call: .
v_call: TRBV25-1
j_call: TRBJ2-3
clone_size: few
cdr3_nt: TGTGCCAGCAGTTCCGGGGGTTCGCAGTATTTT
cdr3_aa: CASSSGGSQYF

d_call: .
v_call: TRBV7-9
j_call: TRBJ2-1
clone_size: many
cdr3_nt: TGTGCCAGCAGTCCGGGGGTTGAGCAGTTCTTC
cdr3_aa: CASSPGVEQFF

d_call: .
v_call: TRBV10-3
j_call: TRBJ2-7
clone_size: few
cdr3_nt: TGTGCCATCAGGGAAGGGGAAGTTTCCGAGCAGTACTTC
cdr3_aa: CAIREGEVSEQYF

d_call: TRBD1
v_call: TRBV5-1
j_call: TRBJ1-2
clone_size: many
cdr3_nt: TGCGCCAGCAGCAGTGTGGAGGGGGCGAACTATGGCTACACCTTC
cdr3_aa: CASSSVEGANYGYTF

d_call: TRBD2
v_call: TRBV19
j_call: TRBJ2-1
clone_size: many
cdr3_nt: TGTGCCAGTAGTATCTTGGAAAGCGGGATCAATGAGCAGTTCTTC
cdr3_aa: CASSILESGINEQFF

d_call: TRBD1
v_call: TRBV29-1
j_call: TRBJ2-2
clone_size: many
cdr3_nt: TGCAGCGTTGTCCCGGACAGGGGGCTTATCGGGGAGCTGTTTTTT
cdr3_aa: CSVVPDRGLIGELFF